Listed below are T cell receptor beta chains from one sample, sequenced in a study of cytomegalovirus exposure and HLA in healthy donors. TCRdb keeps only in-frame clones here, not all; method: immunoSEQ multiplex PCR. The profile shows around 150,000 clones, around 80% of them singletons. The sample comprised PBMCs. These receptors were obtained from a woman in her forties in good health and CMV-seronegative. CDR3s leave out the opening cysteine and the closing phenylalanine or tryptophan. The D gene is left open where the match is weak.

CDR3aa: ASRETRYNEQF
j_gene: TRBJ2-1
v_gene: TRBV5-1
d_gene: -

CDR3aa: ASSLAGQGVAF
j_gene: TRBJ1-1
v_gene: TRBV5-1
d_gene: -

CDR3aa: ASTTGENQPQH
j_gene: TRBJ1-5
v_gene: TRBV27
d_gene: -

CDR3aa: ASRLGAGGPYEQY
j_gene: TRBJ2-7
v_gene: TRBV2
d_gene: TRBD2

CDR3aa: ATGTGDYNEQF
j_gene: TRBJ2-1
v_gene: TRBV10-3
d_gene: TRBD1

CDR3aa: ASSKRTVGDTQY
j_gene: TRBJ2-3
v_gene: TRBV19
d_gene: -

CDR3aa: ASSLATGSLADTQY
j_gene: TRBJ2-3
v_gene: TRBV5-4
d_gene: -

CDR3aa: SVPKTYEQY
j_gene: TRBJ2-7
v_gene: TRBV29-1
d_gene: -

CDR3aa: ASSSFDRGYYNEQF
j_gene: TRBJ2-1
v_gene: TRBV11-3
d_gene: TRBD1

CDR3aa: ASSRTSGLYEQY
j_gene: TRBJ2-7
v_gene: TRBV7-2
d_gene: TRBD2

CDR3aa: ASSPGSGRGNTIY
j_gene: TRBJ1-3
v_gene: TRBV5-6
d_gene: -